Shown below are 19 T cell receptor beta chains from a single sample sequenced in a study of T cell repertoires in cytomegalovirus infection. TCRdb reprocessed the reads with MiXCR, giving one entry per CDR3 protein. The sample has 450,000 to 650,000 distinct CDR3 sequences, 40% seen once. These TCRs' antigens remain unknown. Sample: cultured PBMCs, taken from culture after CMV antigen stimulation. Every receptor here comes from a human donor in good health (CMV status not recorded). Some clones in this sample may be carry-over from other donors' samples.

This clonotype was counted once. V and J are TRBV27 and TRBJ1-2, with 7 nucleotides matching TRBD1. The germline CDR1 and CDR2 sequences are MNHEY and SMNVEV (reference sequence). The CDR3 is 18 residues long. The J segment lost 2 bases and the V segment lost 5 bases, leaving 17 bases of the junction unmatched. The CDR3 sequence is CASSPFTPRDRYNYGYTF. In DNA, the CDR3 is TGTGCCAGCAGTCCCTTTACCCCTCGGGACAGATACAACTATGGCTACACCTTC.

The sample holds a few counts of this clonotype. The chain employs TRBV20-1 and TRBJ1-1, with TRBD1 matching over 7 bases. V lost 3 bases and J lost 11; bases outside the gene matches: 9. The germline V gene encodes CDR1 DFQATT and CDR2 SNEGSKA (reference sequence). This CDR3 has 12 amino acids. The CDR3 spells CSASAAGGTAFF. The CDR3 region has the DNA TGCAGTGCTAGTGCGGCAGGGGGGACGGCTTTCTTT.

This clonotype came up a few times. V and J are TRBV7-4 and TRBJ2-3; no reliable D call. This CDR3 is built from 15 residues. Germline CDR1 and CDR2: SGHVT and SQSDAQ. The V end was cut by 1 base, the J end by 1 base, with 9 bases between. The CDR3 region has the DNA TGTGCCAGCAGCTTAGTGTCCGGCGGCACAGATACGCAGTATTTT. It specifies CASSLVSGGTDTQYF.

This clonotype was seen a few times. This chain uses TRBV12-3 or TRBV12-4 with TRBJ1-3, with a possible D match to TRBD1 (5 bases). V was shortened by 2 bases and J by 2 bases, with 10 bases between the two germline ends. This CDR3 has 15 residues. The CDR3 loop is CASSLQGSAGNTIYF. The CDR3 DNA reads TGTGCCAGCAGTTTACAGGGATCTGCTGGAAACACCATATATTTT.

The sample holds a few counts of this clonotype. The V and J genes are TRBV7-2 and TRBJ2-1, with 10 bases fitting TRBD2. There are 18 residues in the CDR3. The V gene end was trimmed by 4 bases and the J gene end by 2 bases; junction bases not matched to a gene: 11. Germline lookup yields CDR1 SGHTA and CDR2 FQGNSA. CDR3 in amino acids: CASSSPQRGGGPYNEQFF. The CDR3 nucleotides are TGTGCCAGCAGCTCCCCACAGCGGGGGGGCGGGCCCTACAATGAGCAGTTCTTC. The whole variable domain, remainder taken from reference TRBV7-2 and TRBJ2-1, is GAGVSQSPSNKVTEKGKDVELRCDPISGHTALYWYRQSLGQGLEFLIYFQGNSAPDKSGLPSDRFSAERTGGSVSTLTIQRTQQEDSAVYLCASSSPQRGGGPYNEQFFGPGTRLTVL.

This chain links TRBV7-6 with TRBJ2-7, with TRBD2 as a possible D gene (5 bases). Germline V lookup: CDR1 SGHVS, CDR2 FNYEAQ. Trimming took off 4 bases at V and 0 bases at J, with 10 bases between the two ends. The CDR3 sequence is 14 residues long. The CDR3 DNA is TGTGCCAGCAGCTCGATAGCGAGCTCCTACGAGCAGTACTTC. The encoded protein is CASSSIASSYEQYF.

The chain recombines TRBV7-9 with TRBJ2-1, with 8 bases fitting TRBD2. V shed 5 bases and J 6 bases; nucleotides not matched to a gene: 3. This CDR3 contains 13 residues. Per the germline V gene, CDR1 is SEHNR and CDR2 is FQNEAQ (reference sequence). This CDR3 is CASSTGTSNEQFF. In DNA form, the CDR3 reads TGTGCCAGCAGCACAGGGACTAGCAATGAGCAGTTCTTC. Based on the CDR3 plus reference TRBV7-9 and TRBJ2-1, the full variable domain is DTGVSQNPRHKITKRGQNVTFRCDPISEHNRLYWYRQTLGQGPEFLTYFQNEAQLEKSRLLSDRFSAERPKGSFSTLEIQRTEQGDSAMYLCASSTGTSNEQFFGPGTRLTVL.

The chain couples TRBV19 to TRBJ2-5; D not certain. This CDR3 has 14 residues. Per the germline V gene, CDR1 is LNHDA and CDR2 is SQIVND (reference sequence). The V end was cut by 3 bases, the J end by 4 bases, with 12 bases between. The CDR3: CASSIGRSPETQYF. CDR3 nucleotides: TGTGCCAGTAGTATTGGACGCTCCCCAGAGACCCAGTACTTC.

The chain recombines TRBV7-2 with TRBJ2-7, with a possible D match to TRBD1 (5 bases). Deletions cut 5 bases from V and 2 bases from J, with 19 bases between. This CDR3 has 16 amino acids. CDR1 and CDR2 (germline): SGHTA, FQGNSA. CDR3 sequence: CASSLMTDFPAYEQYF. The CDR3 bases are TGTGCCAGCAGCCTAATGACAGATTTTCCCGCCTACGAGCAGTACTTC.

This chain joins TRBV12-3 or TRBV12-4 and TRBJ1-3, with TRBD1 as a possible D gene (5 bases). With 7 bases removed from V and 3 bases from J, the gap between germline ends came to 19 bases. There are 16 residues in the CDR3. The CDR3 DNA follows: TGTGCCAGCACCTCGGGCAGGGAGTATGGTGGAAACACCATATATTTT. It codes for CASTSGREYGGNTIYF.

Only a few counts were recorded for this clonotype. The CDR3: CASSDLLAGGFNEQFF. Here the CDR3 DNA reads TGTGCCAGCAGTGACCTGCTAGCGGGGGGGTTCAATGAGCAGTTCTTC. This chain links TRBV25-1 with TRBJ2-1; TRBD2 matches at 12 bases. Germline trimming cut 3 bases from V and 6 bases from J; bases unmatched to any gene: 6. This CDR3 has 16 amino acids. The V gene's germline CDR1 is MGHDK and CDR2 SYGVNS.

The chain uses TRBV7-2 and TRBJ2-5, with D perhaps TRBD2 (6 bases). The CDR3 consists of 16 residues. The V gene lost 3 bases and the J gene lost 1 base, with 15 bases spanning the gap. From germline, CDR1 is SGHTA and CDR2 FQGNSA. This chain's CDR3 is CASSFEAGGLQETQYF. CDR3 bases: TGTGCCAGCAGCTTCGAAGCGGGCGGGCTCCAAGAGACCCAGTACTTC.

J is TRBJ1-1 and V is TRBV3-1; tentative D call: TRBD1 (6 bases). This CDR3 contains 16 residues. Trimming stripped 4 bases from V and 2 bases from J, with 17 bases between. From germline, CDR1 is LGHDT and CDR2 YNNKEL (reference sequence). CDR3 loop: CASSPLPAGVNTEAFF. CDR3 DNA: TGTGCCAGCAGCCCCCTACCCGCAGGGGTCAACACTGAAGCTTTCTTT.

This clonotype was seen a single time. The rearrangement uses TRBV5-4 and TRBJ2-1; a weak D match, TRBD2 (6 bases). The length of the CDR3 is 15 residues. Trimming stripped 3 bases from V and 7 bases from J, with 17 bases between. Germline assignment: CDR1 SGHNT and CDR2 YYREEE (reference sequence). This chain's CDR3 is CASSSRAGWSNEQFF. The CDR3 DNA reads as TGTGCCAGCAGCTCGAGGGCGGGATGGTCAAATGAGCAGTTCTTC.

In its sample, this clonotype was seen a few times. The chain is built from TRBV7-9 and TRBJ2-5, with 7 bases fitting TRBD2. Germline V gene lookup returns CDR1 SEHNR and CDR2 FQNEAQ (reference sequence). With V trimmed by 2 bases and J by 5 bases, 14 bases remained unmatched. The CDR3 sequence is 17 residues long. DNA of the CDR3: TGTGCCAGCAGCTTAAGGCCAAGAGGGGAGGGAGGGGAGACCCAGTACTTC. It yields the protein CASSLRPRGEGGETQYF.

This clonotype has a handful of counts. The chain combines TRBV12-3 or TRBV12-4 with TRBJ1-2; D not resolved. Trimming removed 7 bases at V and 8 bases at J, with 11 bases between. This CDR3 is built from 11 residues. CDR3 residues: CASMLLGGYTF. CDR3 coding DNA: TGTGCCAGCATGTTATTGGGAGGCTACACCTTC.

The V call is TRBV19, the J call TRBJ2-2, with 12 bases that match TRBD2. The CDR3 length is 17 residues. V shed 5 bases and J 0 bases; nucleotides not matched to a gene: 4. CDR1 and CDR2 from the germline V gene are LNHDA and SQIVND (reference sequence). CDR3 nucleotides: TGTGCCAGTAGTCGGCTAGCGGGAGGGACGAACACCGGGGAGCTGTTTTTT. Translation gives CASSRLAGGTNTGELFF. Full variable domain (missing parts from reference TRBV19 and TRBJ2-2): DGGITQSPKYLFRKEGQNVTLSCEQNLNHDAMYWYRQDPGQGLRLIYYSQIVNDFQKGDIAEGYSVSREKKESFPLTVTSAQKNPTAFYLCASSRLAGGTNTGELFFGEGSRLTVL.

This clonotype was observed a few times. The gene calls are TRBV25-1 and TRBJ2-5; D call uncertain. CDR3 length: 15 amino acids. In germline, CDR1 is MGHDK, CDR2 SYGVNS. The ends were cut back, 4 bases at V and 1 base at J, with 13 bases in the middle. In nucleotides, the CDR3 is TGTGCCAGCAGTGGACCCCTCTGGGGCCAAGAGACCCAGTACTTC. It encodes CASSGPLWGQETQYF.

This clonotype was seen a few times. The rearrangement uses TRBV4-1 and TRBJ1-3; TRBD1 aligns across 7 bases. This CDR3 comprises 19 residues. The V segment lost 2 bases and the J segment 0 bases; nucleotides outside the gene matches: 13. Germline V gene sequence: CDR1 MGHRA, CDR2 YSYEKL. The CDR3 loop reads CASSQSDRRLTISGNTIYF. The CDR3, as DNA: TGCGCCAGCAGCCAATCGGACAGGCGACTAACTATCTCTGGAAACACCATATATTTT.